This T cell receptor beta chain was sequenced during a study of T cell responses to AZD1222 COVID-19 vaccine (dated by TCRdb to about 2021). Turning to the overall study: A total of just over 230 trial participants underwent TCR sequencing, of whom more than 200 had received two doses of AZD1222 and around 26 had received two doses of the MenACWY control vaccine. Trial participants were enrolled into age subgroups of 18-55, 56-69 and 70-plus years, which contained roughly 140, 27 and 60 TCR-sequenced participants, respectively.

Notes on this clone: Its binding antigen is unknown. The record has no base qualities; no much larger clone is one base away.

Its CDR3 holds 12 amino acids, cysteine through phenylalanine. Of all the DNA, just the CDR3 is kept, 36 bases in frame from base 1. V was cut back by 1 base and J by 6 bases, leaving a gap of 7 bases between them. The sample's time point, from its label and the paper: about 28 days (+/-7) after the second vaccine dose. AZD1222 recipients with second doses at about 4 weeks or about 12 weeks were pooled, because spike-specific TCR depth and breadth did not differ between schedules. The vaccinee samples were drawn from two UK trials, COV001 and COV002, one of which was a single-blind randomized controlled phase 2/3 trial testing AZD1222 (ChAdOx1 nCoV-19) in healthy adults. Trial participant PBMC samples were collected at day 0 and day 28 after the second dose for TCRbeta chain sequencing. Overall results and qualifications from the work: Spike-specific TCR breadth and depth rose significantly after two AZD1222 doses compared with day 0 and with MenACWY recipients. Conclusions about previously exposed vaccinees are limited because only six or seven AZD1222 recipients were SARS-CoV-2 seropositive at baseline. No day 14 peak-response samples were available, so repertoires were characterized only after the peak T cell response. Participants were mostly white British, with more females than males. The authors suggested clonal diversity may have been underestimated. Nearly half of unique spike-specific TCRs reportedly recognized epitopes outside regions mutated in the B.1.351 and B.1.1.7 variants. In the small 56-69-year group, the increase in depth fell short of significance, most likely because of low power. Vaccine-associated CD4 TCRs spanned the whole spike protein, with dominant responses in regions 160-218 and 743-854.

The CDR3 regions of human TCRbeta chains were subjected to immunosequencing. Per the original workflow: TCRs in the repertoires were compared against a reference library of SARS-CoV-2-specific TCRs that had been generated with the MIRA antigen-specificity platform. Breadth meant the fraction of unique TCRs that were SARS-CoV-2-associated, whereas depth meant the fraction of total T cells that were SARS-CoV-2-associated. Using the MIRA data, each spike-specific TCR was mapped to the spike region that the TCR reacts to and placed in a CD4 or CD8 class. Log10-transformed breadth and depth values were compared by one-way ANOVA with Sidak's multiple comparisons tests. TCRdb mirrors the immuneACCESS table, restricted to in-frame sequences. Some clones are absent from its copies; in checked studies, under half trace to an unresolved V gene, and the reason for the others is unknown. V and J calls and clone size are copied from that table; D and trimming were computed from the DNA. The sample includes roughly 80,000 clones, with approximately 90% observed a single time. Roughly 5% of the sample comes from the top ten.

This receptor was obtained from an adult who received the AZD1222 COVID-19 vaccine. Rearrangement joined TRBV12-3 or TRBV12-4 to TRBJ2-7, and TRBD1 may be the D gene, going by 5 matching bases. The starting material was peripheral blood, obtained 28 days after the second AZD1222 dose. CDR3 reads: CASSLGTSEQYF. The sequenced DNA is TGTGCCAGCAGTTTAGGGACATCCGAGCAGTACTTC.